This TCR beta chain originates from a study of blood T cell repertoires in COVID-19. The wider study: Acute-phase and convalescent COVID-19 samples originated in the United States, Italy and Spain.

The data were produced by immunoSEQ multiplex PCR, yet TCRdb's version contains in-frame clones alone and is incomplete. Counted here are approximately 67,000 clones, roughly nine tenths occurring once; the ten biggest clones make up less than 8%. V shed 3 bases and J shed 0 bases, with 10 bases lying between them. This CDR3 spans 15 amino acids. Germline V CDR1 and CDR2: SGHKS, YYEKEE (reference sequence). This sequence joins TRBV5-5 and TRBJ1-3; D is possibly TRBD1 (6 bases). This TCR was recovered from a human donor in a cohort sampled during active COVID-19. The sequenced material came from peripheral blood. The CDR3 loop reads CASSSRGSSGNTIYF. DNA of the CDR3: TGTGCCAGCAGCTCAAGGGGGAGCTCTGGAAACACCATATATTTT.